Below, one T cell receptor beta chain is given with its context. Its matching antigen is unknown. The sample belongs to a study of vaccination effects on CD4 cells after COVID-19. Study summary: The cohort was immunized with two doses of either the BNT162b2 or mRNA-1273 vaccine.

Generated by immunoSEQ multiplex PCR, the TCRdb table keeps only in-frame clones and is missing some. The sample lists around 35,000 clones, roughly 66% occurring once. General study points: Nearly all vaccine-induced clones in healthy recipients recognized only SARS-CoV-2.

Antigen-specific CD4+ T cell clonotypes were called by their expansion after viral peptide-pool culture in ViraFEST. Culturing for 10 to 11 days preceded CD4+ T cell isolation. Each vaccine recipient was nucleocapsid antibody negative and had no prior SARS-CoV-2 infection. The sequence derives from a human donor who received a COVID-19 vaccine. Sample: CD4+ T cells from PBMCs cultured with HCoV-OC43 spike peptides, taken before COVID-19 vaccination. Subset defined: HCoV-OC43 spike overlapping peptide pool stimulation.

CDR3 residues: CAITDRELGEQYF. CDR3 in DNA: TGTGCCATTACCGACAGGGAACTAGGCGAGCAGTACTTC. This sequence joins TRBV24-1 and TRBJ2-7, with 7 bases that match TRBD1. The CDR3 runs to 13 residues. Germline lookup yields CDR1 KGHDR and CDR2 SFDVKD. Trimming removed 11 bases from V and 6 bases from J; junction bases left unmatched: 12.